These 19 T cell receptor beta chains originate from one sample sequenced in a study of Graves' ophthalmopathy and Graves' hyperthyroidism. TCR beta CDR3 regions were amplified from RNA transcripts. The first round was an RT-PCR with HTBI primers, and the second round was a multiplex PCR. One entry per CDR3 protein, called by TCRdb with MiXCR from the multiplex PCR reads. This table has hundreds of thousands of distinct CDR3 sequences, about an eighth appearing once. Sequencing input: blood. The source of these receptors is a woman in her twenties or thirties with Graves' ophthalmopathy.

This clonotype was seen ten or more times. The rearrangement joins TRBV20-1 to TRBJ1-6; no clear D. Per germline, CDR1 DFQATT and CDR2 SNEGSKA (reference sequence). The CDR3 runs to 14 residues. With 4 bases removed from V and 9 bases from J, the gap between germline ends came to 16 bases. CDR3 sequence (DNA): TGCAGTGCTATCCCACCGGGGAAGAGTTCACCCCTCCACTTT. Protein: CSAIPPGKSSPLHF.

The table lists this clonotype with many counts. This sequence joins TRBV29-1 and TRBJ1-3; no firm D call. There are 14 residues in the CDR3. The germline V and J ends were trimmed by 0 bases and 0 bases, with 6 bases remaining between them. CDR1 and CDR2 (germline): SQVTM, ANQGSEA. The CDR3 reads CSVEDRSSGNTIYF. The CDR3 nucleotides are TGCAGCGTTGAAGATCGGAGCTCTGGAAACACCATATATTTT. Filled out from reference TRBV29-1 and TRBJ1-3, the complete variable domain reads SAVISQKPSRDICQRGTSLTIQCQVDSQVTMMFWYRQQPGQSLTLIATANQGSEATYESGFVIDKFPISRPNLTFSTLTVSNMSPEDSSIYLCSVEDRSSGNTIYFGEGSWLTVV.

This clonotype was counted many times. The chain recombines TRBV7-8 with TRBJ1-5; TRBD1 might be the D (6 bases). Looked up from germline, CDR1 is SGHVS and CDR2 is FQNEAQ. CDR3 length: 15 amino acids. Trimming removed 1 base at V and 3 bases at J, with 10 bases between. The CDR3 is CASSLGQAANQPQHF. Here the CDR3 DNA reads TGTGCCAGCAGCTTAGGACAGGCAGCCAATCAGCCCCAGCATTTT.

The table lists this clonotype with a count of one. A much larger clone sits a single nucleotide away, making a read error possible. The conserved closing phenylalanine or tryptophan is absent in this CDR3, likely reflecting a read error. The chain links TRBV12-3 or TRBV12-4 to TRBJ1-2; D uncertain. V was cut by 4 bases and J by 3 bases, with 9 bases left in between. The CDR3 is 13 residues long. This CDR3 reads CASSSVRDYGYTV. CDR3 bases: TGTGCCAGCAGTTCAGTCCGGGACTATGGCTACACCGTC.

This clonotype was detected ten times or more. This rearrangement joins TRBV6-2 or TRBV6-3 to TRBJ2-5; 10 positions match TRBD1. Germline CDR1 is MNHEY and CDR2 is SVGEGT. The CDR3 length is 15 residues. V lost 6 bases, J lost 0 bases, and 4 bases stayed unmatched. CDR3 DNA sequence: TGTGCCAGCAGATACGGGACAGGGGACCAAGAGACCCAGTACTTC. This translates into CASRYGTGDQETQYF.

For this clonotype: A read error may explain this, as a much larger clone is one base away. The chain carries TRBV28 and TRBJ1-2; 7 positions match TRBD1. J was trimmed by 0 bases and V by 7 bases; bases with no gene match: 8. The CDR3 runs to 15 residues. The V gene's germline CDR1 is MDHEN and CDR2 SYDVKM. The CDR3 spells CASTSQGQANYGYTF. DNA for the CDR3: TGTGCCAGCACTTCACAGGGGCAAGCTAACTATGGCTACACCTTC.

This clonotype was found many times. The V gene is TRBV20-1, the J gene TRBJ1-3; unclear D gene. Trimming removed 6 bases at V and 2 bases at J, with 17 bases between. Germline CDR1 reads DFQATT; CDR2 reads SNEGSKA (reference sequence). The CDR3 runs 15 residues. CDR3 sequence reads: CSAPHLVQTGNTIYF. The CDR3 nucleotides read TGCAGTGCCCCTCACCTCGTCCAAACTGGAAACACCATATATTTT.

This clonotype occurred many times. CDR3 in amino acids: CASSTPPGRPQETQYF. The CDR3 DNA is TGTGCCAGCAGTACGCCGCCGGGACGGCCCCAAGAGACCCAGTACTTC. The genes are TRBV28 and TRBJ2-5; tentatively, D is TRBD1 or TRBD2 (5 bases each). Germline CDR1 reads MDHEN; CDR2 reads SYDVKM. The V and J ends lost 5 bases and 1 base respectively, with 17 bases between them. This CDR3 has 16 residues.

In this sample, this clonotype turned up a few times. The chain joins TRBV24-1 to TRBJ2-3, with 8 nucleotides matching TRBD2. CDR3 length: 15 residues. Germline V lookup: CDR1 KGHDR, CDR2 SFDVKD. V was clipped by 4 bases and J by 1 base; unmatched bases: 3. DNA for the CDR3: TGTGCCACCAGTGACCGGGGGGGTGGCACAGATACGCAGTATTTT. Protein sequence: CATSDRGGGTDTQYF.

There are many counts of this clonotype. This sequence joins TRBV27 and TRBJ2-5; TRBD1 aligns across 8 bases. The germline V gene encodes CDR1 MNHEY and CDR2 SMNVEV (reference sequence). This CDR3 is 15 amino acids long. The ends lost 8 bases at V and 9 bases at J; junction bases unmatched: 17. CDR3 residues: CASAIFRTGPVPQYF. CDR3 sequence (DNA): TGTGCCAGCGCTATTTTCCGGACAGGGCCGGTTCCCCAGTACTTC.

This clonotype was seen ten or more times. The chain links TRBV12-3 or TRBV12-4 to TRBJ1-1, with 11 bases matching TRBD1. The CDR3 is made up of 17 amino acids. Losses at the gene ends were 3 bases for V and 2 bases for J; bases not matched to a gene: 8. CDR3 sequence: CASSFWDRGFRNTEAFF. The CDR3 region has the DNA TGTGCCAGCAGTTTTTGGGACAGGGGGTTCCGAAACACTGAAGCTTTCTTT.

This clonotype was counted a few times. The chain recombines TRBV3-1 with TRBJ1-2; D gene unclear. Germline CDR1 is LGHDT and CDR2 is YNNKEL (reference sequence). The ends were cut back, 6 bases at V and 7 bases at J, with 18 bases in the middle. The CDR3 is 14 amino acids. CDR3 coding DNA: TGTGCCAGCAGGACCGGAGCGCTGATGGGTGGCTACACCTTC. Translating gives CASRTGALMGGYTF.

This sequence joins TRBV12-3 or TRBV12-4 and TRBJ2-5; 9 bases are a match to TRBD1. The junction had 16 bases not matched to a gene; V was cut back by 6 bases and J by 5 bases. CDR3 length: 17 residues. This CDR3 is CASRDSQGAILGETQYF. DNA for the CDR3: TGTGCCAGCAGGGACTCACAGGGGGCGATTTTGGGGGAGACCCAGTACTTC.

Many counts were recorded for this clonotype. The rearrangement links TRBV6-6 to TRBJ2-7; D is unresolved. CDR3 size: 12 residues. Trimming left V 9 bases short and J 0 bases short, with 9 bases between. Looked up from germline, CDR1 is MNHNY and CDR2 is SVGAGI (reference sequence). CDR3 loop: CASSTPSYEQYF. CDR3 DNA: TGTGCCAGTTCTACTCCCTCCTACGAGCAGTACTTC.

As regards this clonotype: Just one base apart from a much larger clone, this may be a read error. The chain has TRBV28 and TRBJ2-7; perhaps TRBD1 as D (5 bases). This CDR3 comprises 12 residues. Trimming removed 11 bases from V and 0 bases from J, with 11 bases in between. The V gene's germline CDR1 is MDHEN and CDR2 SYDVKM. The CDR3 is CAGDDSSYEQYF. CDR3 coding DNA: TGTGCCGGCGATGACAGCTCCTACGAGCAGTACTTC.

There are many counts of this clonotype. The CDR3 spells CASSLSETGGAVGTEAFF. DNA for the CDR3: TGTGCCAGCAGCTTATCTGAGACAGGGGGCGCCGTGGGCACTGAAGCTTTCTTT. V usage is TRBV7-8 and J usage is TRBJ1-1; the match to TRBD1 covers 10 bases. V lost 2 bases and J lost 4; bases outside the gene matches: 13. This CDR3 is built from 18 residues. Per germline, CDR1 SGHVS and CDR2 FQNEAQ.

This sequence joins TRBV19 and TRBJ2-7; TRBD1 aligns across 9 bases. Germline V gene lookup returns CDR1 LNHDA and CDR2 SQIVND (reference sequence). The CDR3 covers 15 residues. V trimming: 4 bases; J trimming: 6 bases; junction bases outside the gene matches: 10. The CDR3 loop is CASSTGQGPSREQYF. The DNA of the CDR3 is TGTGCCAGTAGTACGGGACAGGGACCCTCTCGCGAGCAGTACTTC.

This clonotype was seen many times. The genes are TRBV9 and TRBJ1-2; D is uncertain. CDR1 is SGDLS, CDR2 YYNGEE, per germline. Trimming removed 1 base from V and 8 bases from J, with 15 bases in between. The CDR3 contains 14 residues. The CDR3 loop is CASSVSGSQRGYTF. In DNA, the CDR3 is TGTGCCAGCAGCGTATCTGGCTCCCAGCGGGGCTACACCTTC.

This clonotype was found many times. The rearrangement joins TRBV7-9 to TRBJ1-1, with D perhaps matching TRBD1 (6 bases). This CDR3 contains 14 residues. Trimming stripped 3 bases from V and 8 bases from J, with 16 bases between. CDR1 and CDR2 from the germline V gene are SEHNR and FQNEAQ (reference sequence). The CDR3 DNA reads as TGTGCCAGCAGCTTTGTACTCAAGGGGGAGGAAGCTTTCTTT. This translates into CASSFVLKGEEAFF.